The rows below give T cell receptor beta chains drawn from one sample of a study of cytomegalovirus exposure and HLA in healthy donors. Here immunoSEQ multiplex PCR was the method, and the copy in TCRdb shows in-frame clones only, minus some. The repertoire holds 140,000 or so clones, 72% seen once, with approximately 2.1% in the top ten. Material: PBMCs. The receptor source for this set is a man between 40 and 49 years old in good health and CMV-seronegative. Both conserved end residues are part of each CDR3. The order of the fields is clone size, V gene, D gene, J gene, CDR3 DNA, CDR3 protein. A D gene is named only where the DNA matches it firmly. The size entry is marked missing in some rows and otherwise reads once, few, many or a size class.

>few|TRBV15|NA|TRBJ1-4
TGTGCCACCAGCAGAGATGGGGGCCCCCAAGAAAAACTGTTTTTT
CATSRDGGPQEKLFF
>NA|TRBV28|TRBD1|TRBJ1-5
TGTGCCAGCAGTCCCGTTGGGACAGGGAATCAGCCCCAGCATTTT
CASSPVGTGNQPQHF
>NA|TRBV4-1|TRBD2|TRBJ2-1
TGCGCCAGCAGCCAAGAAGGAGCGGGGGGGCTGAATGAGCAGTTCTTC
CASSQEGAGGLNEQFF
>NA|TRBV19|TRBD1|TRBJ1-3
TGTGCCAGTAGCCAGGACAGGGAGACGGGAAACACCATATATTTT
CASSQDRETGNTIYF
>NA|TRBV5-1|NA|TRBJ2-5
TGCGCCAGCAGCTTGGGGGCAGAGACCCAGTACTTC
CASSLGAETQYF
>NA|TRBV2|NA|TRBJ1-2
TGTGCCAGCAGTGGATTTCCCCAGGGGAACTATGGCTACACCTTC
CASSGFPQGNYGYTF
>NA|TRBV18|TRBD1|TRBJ2-7
TGTGCCAGCTCACCACGACAGGGTGAACCCGATGTGGACGAGCAGTACTTC
CASSPRQGEPDVDEQYF
>NA|TRBV7-9|NA|TRBJ2-5
TGTGCCAGCAGCTACAGGGGAGGAGGAGAGACCCAGTACTTC
CASSYRGGGETQYF
>NA|TRBV7-3|NA|TRBJ1-6
TGTGCCAGCAGCTTAACCCCCACAGGGTTCTATACACCCCTCCACTTT
CASSLTPTGFYTPLHF
>NA|TRBV5-1|NA|TRBJ1-6
TGCGCCAGCAGCCAACAACCCGGAGGGGCAAATAATTCACCCCTCCACTTT
CASSQQPGGANNSPLHF
>NA|TRBV27|NA|TRBJ1-2
TGTGCCAGCAGTTGGACGGGGGATGGCTACACCTTC
CASSWTGDGYTF
>few|TRBV5-1|TRBD1|TRBJ2-1
TGCGCCAGCAGCCCCACTGGGGCGCAGAGACAGGGGCAGTTCTTC
CASSPTGAQRQGQFF
>NA|TRBV6-5|NA|TRBJ2-1
TGTGCCAGCAGGCCGGTCCGCCACAATGAGCAGTTCTTC
CASRPVRHNEQFF
>NA|TRBV5-1|TRBD2|TRBJ2-3
TGCGCCAGCAGCTTGCTCCCGACTAGCGGGAACACAGATACGCAGTATTTT
CASSLLPTSGNTDTQYF
>NA|TRBV5-4|TRBD2|TRBJ2-1
TGTGCCAGCAGCTTAGTTAGCGGGAGATTGGGTGAGCAGTTCTTC
CASSLVSGRLGEQFF
>NA|TRBV11-2|TRBD1|TRBJ1-3
TGTGCCAGCAGCCCTGGGACAGCTGGAAACACCATATATTTT
CASSPGTAGNTIYF
>NA|TRBV27|NA|TRBJ2-7
TGTGCCAGCAGTTTTCGGTCACTCTCCTACGAGCAGTACTTC
CASSFRSLSYEQYF
>NA|TRBV4-1|TRBD1|TRBJ1-5
TGCGCCAGCAGCCAAAGGACAGGGGGCAATCAGCCCCAGCATTTT
CASSQRTGGNQPQHF
>NA|TRBV6-5|TRBD1|TRBJ1-1
TGTGCCAGCAGTTACTCCGCGACAGGGCCGAACACTGAAGCTTTCTTT
CASSYSATGPNTEAFF
>NA|TRBV6-1|TRBD2|TRBJ2-3
TGTGCCAGCAGTGAACCACTACTAGCGGCCCTTAGGGATACGCAGTATTTT
CASSEPLLAALRDTQYF
>few|TRBV19|NA|TRBJ1-1
TGTGCCAGTACCCCTGCAGGGATGAACACTGAAGCTTTCTTT
CASTPAGMNTEAFF
>NA|TRBV5-1|TRBD1|TRBJ2-2
TGCGCCAGCAGCTCGACAGGGTCGGGCGGGGAGCTGTTTTTT
CASSSTGSGGELFF
>NA|TRBV4-2|NA|TRBJ2-3
TGTGCCAGCAGCCCCCCTCTAGGAGGTTCAGATACGCAGTATTTT
CASSPPLGGSDTQYF
>few|TRBV11-2|TRBD1|TRBJ1-1
TGTGCCAGCAGCCTTTCGACAGGGGGCACTGAAGCTTTCTTT
CASSLSTGGTEAFF
>NA|TRBV7-3|NA|TRBJ2-3
TGTGCCAGCAGCTTATCTGGGGGGGCAGATACACAGTATTTT
CASSLSGGADTQYF
>NA|TRBV6-5|TRBD2|TRBJ2-5
TGTGCCAGCAGCCCCTCTCGGGAGGCCGGAGAGACCCAGTACTTC
CASSPSREAGETQYF
>NA|TRBV19|NA|TRBJ1-1
TGTGCCAGTAGTCCACAGTCGAACACTGAAGCTTTCTTT
CASSPQSNTEAFF
>NA|TRBV2|TRBD2|TRBJ2-2
TGTGCCAGCCTGGGACTAGCGGACACCGGGGAGCTGTTTTTT
CASLGLADTGELFF
>few|TRBV2|TRBD2|TRBJ2-1
TGTGCCAGCAGTGTGACTAGCGGGGGCTCCTACAATGAGCAGTTCTTC
CASSVTSGGSYNEQFF
>NA|TRBV10-3|TRBD1|TRBJ1-5
TGTGCCATCAGTGCGGACAGGGGGCTTCAGCCCCAGCATTTT
CAISADRGLQPQHF
>few|TRBV6-1|NA|TRBJ1-5
TGTGCCAGCAGTGAAATGGGGCTGGGGAATCAGCCCCAGCATTTT
CASSEMGLGNQPQHF
>few|TRBV11-2|NA|TRBJ2-7
TGTGCCAGCAGCCCTATCTCCCGGAGGGGTACCTACGAGCAGTACTTC
CASSPISRRGTYEQYF
>NA|TRBV28|NA|TRBJ2-5
TGTGCCAGCAGCCCCGCGGGGGCTGGTGGTCTAGAGACCCAGTACTTC
CASSPAGAGGLETQYF
>few|TRBV5-6|NA|TRBJ1-2
TGTGCCAGCAGCTTGAAGGTCAGGGTGGATGGCTACACCTTC
CASSLKVRVDGYTF
>NA|TRBV18|NA|TRBJ2-1
TGTGCCAGCTCTGTGGCGGCGCCGGTCCCGAGAAATGAGCAGTTCTTC
CASSVAAPVPRNEQFF
>NA|TRBV18|NA|TRBJ2-7
TGTGCCAGCTCACCACCAACACAGGGAACCTACGAGCAGTACTTC
CASSPPTQGTYEQYF
>NA|TRBV2|NA|TRBJ1-5
TGTGCCAGCAGTGTGGCAGGGTGCTATCAGCCCCAGAATTTT
CASSVAGCYQPQNF
>NA|TRBV5-4|NA|TRBJ2-3
TGTGCCAGCAGCTTTGCGGGCAGCACAGATACGCAGTATTTT
CASSFAGSTDTQYF
>NA|TRBV6-5|NA|TRBJ2-7
TGTGCCAGCGGCCGGACTGCCTCCTACGAGCAGTACTTC
CASGRTASYEQYF
>NA|TRBV4-2|TRBD1|TRBJ2-7
TGTGCCAGCAGCCGAACAGGGGTACAGGCCTCCTACGAGCAGTACTTC
CASSRTGVQASYEQYF
>NA|TRBV19|NA|TRBJ1-5
TGTGCCAGTAGTATAGATTTTGAGTCGCCCCAGCATTTT
CASSIDFESPQHF
>NA|TRBV5-6|NA|TRBJ2-3
TGTGCCAGCAGCTTGGACTCAGATACGCAGTATTTT
CASSLDSDTQYF
>NA|TRBV5-1|NA|TRBJ2-2
TGCGCCAGCAGCTTGGGCGGCGCGAACACCGGGGAGCTGTTTTTT
CASSLGGANTGELFF
>NA|TRBV28|TRBD1|TRBJ2-7
TGTGCCAGCAGTTTCTGGGACAGGGATGGCGCCTACGAGCAGTACTTC
CASSFWDRDGAYEQYF
>NA|TRBV4-1|NA|TRBJ1-5
TGCGCCAGCAGCCAACGGGACACCCCCAATCAGCCCCAGCATTTT
CASSQRDTPNQPQHF
>few|TRBV19|TRBD2|TRBJ2-7
TGTGCCAGTAGTAGAAGCGGGAGCAGCTCCTACGAGCAGTACTTC
CASSRSGSSSYEQYF
>NA|TRBV10-2|NA|TRBJ2-7
TGCGCCAGCAGTGAGCAAATAGCGTCCGAGCAGTACTTC
CASSEQIASEQYF
>NA|TRBV4-1|NA|TRBJ1-5
TGCGCCAGCAGCCAAGATGGCCGGGCAGGGGATCAGCCCCAGCATTTT
CASSQDGRAGDQPQHF
>NA|TRBV6-1|NA|TRBJ1-3
TGTGCCAGCAGTGCCATCCAGGGAAACACCATATATTTT
CASSAIQGNTIYF
>NA|TRBV18|NA|TRBJ2-5
TGTGCCAGCTCACGGTCACTCGAAGAGACCCAGTACTTC
CASSRSLEETQYF
>NA|TRBV28|NA|TRBJ2-7
TGTGCCAGCAGTTTACCGGAGGGGGCTTACTACGAGCAGTACTTC
CASSLPEGAYYEQYF